The 21 T cell receptor beta chains given below trace back to one sample, sequenced in a study of T cell responses to AZD1222 COVID-19 vaccine. Generated by immunoSEQ multiplex PCR, the TCRdb table keeps only in-frame clones and is missing some. In the table there are around 84,000 clones, roughly 88% of which are singletons. The sequencing here drew on peripheral blood, taken on day 0 of AZD1222 vaccination. All receptors derive from an adult in good health.

The V gene is TRBV7-9, the J gene TRBJ1-2, with 7 bases identical to TRBD1. Germline values: CDR1 SEHNR, CDR2 FQNEAQ (reference sequence). The CDR3 is made up of 14 amino acids. V gave up 2 bases and J gave up 7 bases; unmatched junction bases: 7. CDR3: CASSLNDRAIGYTF. As DNA, the CDR3 is TGTGCCAGCAGCTTAAATGACAGGGCTATTGGCTACACCTTC.

The V and J genes are TRBV5-5 and TRBJ2-7; D perhaps matches TRBD1 (5 bases). The CDR3 length is 20 residues. Germline values: CDR1 SGHKS, CDR2 YYEKEE (reference sequence). The V end was cut by 0 bases, the J end by 3 bases, with 28 bases between. Written as DNA, the CDR3 is TGTGCCAGCAGCTTGGCCGCCGCCCTAAATCGACAGACAATAAGCTACGAGCAGTACTTC. It codes for CASSLAAALNRQTISYEQYF. The complete variable domain, with remaining parts taken from reference TRBV5-5 and TRBJ2-7, reads DAGVTQSPTHLIKTRGQQVTLRCSPISGHKSVSWYQQVLGQGPQFIFQYYEKEERGRGNFPDRFSARQFPNYSSELNVNALLLGDSALYLCASSLAAALNRQTISYEQYFGPGTRLTVT.

V is TRBV9 and J is TRBJ2-3; weak D call: TRBD1 (6 bases). The V gene's germline CDR1 is SGDLS and CDR2 YYNGEE. V was clipped by 3 bases and J by 0 bases, with 14 bases between them. The CDR3 covers 16 residues. CDR3 bases: TGTGCCAGCAGCGCGGGACACTTCACGAGCACAGATACGCAGTATTTT. This translates into CASSAGHFTSTDTQYF.

The chain has TRBV9 and TRBJ1-1, with 11 positions matching TRBD1. V lost 3 bases and J lost 7; bases outside the gene matches: 11. CDR3 size: 16 residues. From germline, CDR1 is SGDLS and CDR2 YYNGEE. The DNA for the CDR3 is TGTGCCAGCAGCGCCGTCCATGGGACAGGGGGAGGTGAAGCTTTCTTT. As protein: CASSAVHGTGGGEAFF. The full variable domain, in which reference TRBV9 and TRBJ1-1 provide the parts outside the CDR3, is DSGVTQTPKHLITATGQRVTLRCSPRSGDLSVYWYQQSLDQGLQFLIQYYNGEERAKGNILERFSAQQFPDLHSELNLSSLELGDSALYFCASSAVHGTGGGEAFFGQGTRLTVV.

This chain connects TRBV7-8 to TRBJ2-3; D is unclear. CDR3 length: 13 residues. V was trimmed by 3 bases and J by 6 bases, leaving 10 bases between them. CDR1 SGHVS and CDR2 FQNEAQ come from the germline V gene. Here the CDR3 reads CASSFPSGDTQYF. CDR3 nucleotide sequence: TGTGCCAGCAGCTTCCCCTCCGGCGATACGCAGTATTTT.

The rearrangement links TRBV28 to TRBJ2-7, with 8 bases lining up with TRBD1. The length of the CDR3 is 13 residues. The ends lost 5 bases at V and 1 base at J; junction bases unmatched: 1. Germline CDR1 reads MDHEN; CDR2 reads SYDVKM. CDR3 residues: CASSNRGSYEQYF. The CDR3 nucleotides are TGTGCCAGCAGTAACAGGGGGTCCTACGAGCAGTACTTC. Using reference TRBV28 and TRBJ2-7 for the parts outside the CDR3, the full variable domain is DVKVTQSSRYLVKRTGEKVFLECVQDMDHENMFWYRQDPGLGLRLIYFSYDVKMKEKGDIPEGYSVSREKKERFSLILESASTNQTSMYLCASSNRGSYEQYFGPGTRLTVT.

In DNA form, the CDR3 reads TGTGCCAGCAGTTCTAGCGAGGGAAATGAGCAGTTCTTC. This translates into CASSSSEGNEQFF. The J gene is TRBJ2-1, the V gene TRBV28; maybe TRBD2 (6 bases). V lost 4 bases, J lost 7 bases, and 11 bases lay in between. Germline CDR1 and CDR2: MDHEN and SYDVKM. The CDR3 consists of 13 residues.

The J gene is TRBJ1-4, the V gene TRBV19; possible D gene TRBD1, 6 bases. CDR1 is LNHDA, CDR2 SQIVND, per germline (reference sequence). CDR3 size: 14 residues. Trimming removed 7 bases from V and 0 bases from J, with 9 bases in between. CDR3 residues: CASTWTATNEKLFF. The DNA for the CDR3 is TGTGCCAGTACCTGGACAGCAACTAATGAAAAACTGTTTTTT.

The chain recombines TRBV24-1 with TRBJ2-5; D tentatively fits TRBD1 or TRBD2 (5 bases each). Germline V gene data show CDR1 as KGHDR and CDR2 as SFDVKD. CDR3 length equals 14 residues. Trimming removed 5 bases from V and 0 bases from J, with 9 bases in between. The CDR3 loop reads CATSALGDQETQYF. CDR3 DNA sequence: TGTGCCACCAGTGCTCTGGGGGACCAAGAGACCCAGTACTTC.

The rearrangement uses TRBV10-3 and TRBJ2-3; D is possibly TRBD2 (5 bases). In germline, CDR1 is ENHRY, CDR2 SYGVKD. The V end was cut by 4 bases, the J end by 2 bases, with 10 bases between. This CDR3 has 14 amino acids. CDR3 region: CAISGLANTDTQYF. CDR3 nucleotide sequence: TGTGCCATCAGTGGTCTAGCCAACACAGATACGCAGTATTTT.

The chain links TRBV7-2 to TRBJ2-7, with TRBD2 matching 10 bases. The CDR3 totals 14 residues. The ends lost 2 bases at V and 2 bases at J; junction bases unmatched: 0. In germline, CDR1 is SGHTA, CDR2 FQGNSA. CDR3 sequence (DNA): TGTGCCAGCAGCTTAACTAGCGGGGCCTACGAGCAGTACTTC. It encodes CASSLTSGAYEQYF.

J is TRBJ2-2 and V is TRBV5-1; 7 positions match TRBD1. From germline, CDR1 is SGHRS and CDR2 YFSETQ. The CDR3 has 14 residues. With 3 bases clipped from V and 7 bases from J, the junction kept 6 bases outside the gene matches. CDR3 region: CASSSDREGGELFF. The CDR3 DNA sequence: TGCGCCAGCAGCTCCGACAGGGAAGGCGGGGAGCTGTTTTTT.

This clone appeared a single time. V and J are TRBV5-1 and TRBJ1-1; 7 bases map to TRBD1. In germline, CDR1 is SGHRS, CDR2 YFSETQ. The CDR3 runs 14 residues. The J segment lost 5 bases and the V segment lost 7 bases, leaving 11 bases of the junction unmatched. The CDR3 region has the DNA TGCGCCAGCCACCAGCGACAGGGCGGGACTGAAGCTTTCTTT. Encoded protein: CASHQRQGGTEAFF.

The rearrangement uses TRBV30 and TRBJ2-1; possible D gene TRBD2, 5 bases. V gave up 1 base and J gave up 6 bases, with 13 bases separating them. The CDR3 contains 14 residues. Germline V gene lookup returns CDR1 GTSNPN and CDR2 SVGIG (reference sequence). The CDR3 DNA follows: TGTGCCTGGAGTGCTTGGGAGCGGATCAATGAGCAGTTCTTC. This sequence encodes CAWSAWERINEQFF.

Within the sample, this clone is medium-sized. The DNA of the CDR3 is TGTGCCAGCAGTGTCCAGGGTAACACCGGGGAGCTGTTTTTT. Amino acids: CASSVQGNTGELFF. This chain links TRBV2 with TRBJ2-2, with D possibly TRBD1 on 5 matching bases. The V gene lost 4 bases and the J gene lost 2 bases, with 8 bases spanning the gap. Germline loops: CDR1 SNHLY, CDR2 FYNNEI. The CDR3 length is 14 residues. The whole variable domain, remainder taken from reference TRBV2 and TRBJ2-2, is EPEVTQTPSHQVTQMGQEVILRCVPISNHLYFYWYRQILGQKVEFLVSFYNNEISEKSEIFDDQFSVERPDGSNFTLKIRSTKLEDSAMYFCASSVQGNTGELFFGEGSRLTVL.

The chain combines TRBV12-3 or TRBV12-4 with TRBJ2-5, with unresolved D. This CDR3 spans 13 amino acids. V was shortened by 6 bases and J by 7 bases, with 15 bases between the two germline ends. The CDR3 sequence is CASRNGAPGTQYF. The CDR3 DNA follows: TGTGCCAGCAGAAACGGCGCTCCAGGGACCCAGTACTTC.

The rearrangement uses TRBV7-2 and TRBJ1-5; D ambiguous. V gave up 5 bases and J gave up 4 bases, with 12 bases separating them. CDR3 length equals 14 residues. The germline CDR1 and CDR2 sequences are SGHTA and FQGNSA. The CDR3 sequence is CASSQSRWNQPQHF. CDR3 DNA: TGTGCCAGCAGCCAATCCCGGTGGAATCAGCCCCAGCATTTT. Full variable domain (missing parts from reference TRBV7-2 and TRBJ1-5): GAGVSQSPSNKVTEKGKDVELRCDPISGHTALYWYRQSLGQGLEFLIYFQGNSAPDKSGLPSDRFSAERTGGSVSTLTIQRTQQEDSAVYLCASSQSRWNQPQHFGDGTRLSIL.

The gene calls are TRBV6-6 and TRBJ2-7; D unresolved. This CDR3 spans 13 amino acids. The V end lost 5 bases, the J end lost 7 bases, and 15 bases lay between the germline ends. Germline CDR1 reads MNHNY; CDR2 reads SVGAGI (reference sequence). The DNA for the CDR3 is TGTGCCAGCAGTGACGACCTACTATTGGAGCAGTACTTC. As protein: CASSDDLLLEQYF.

The V and J genes are TRBV25-1 and TRBJ2-3, with D perhaps given as TRBD1 or TRBD2 (6 bases each). The germline V and J ends were trimmed by 7 bases and 0 bases, with 17 bases remaining between them. CDR1 is MGHDK, CDR2 SYGVNS, per germline. CDR3 length equals 16 residues. CDR3 DNA: TGTGCCAGCAATGGGGGGCTCGCCCCGAGCACAGATACGCAGTATTTT. Translating it yields CASNGGLAPSTDTQYF.

This sequence joins TRBV5-8 and TRBJ2-7; 9 positions agree with TRBD1. CDR3 length: 15 amino acids. Germline lookup yields CDR1 SGHTS and CDR2 YDEGEE. After removal of 0 bases from V and 6 bases from J, the junction contained 7 bases not matched to a gene. The CDR3 sequence: CASSLGGTGMSEQYF. The CDR3 DNA is TGTGCCAGCAGCTTGGGGGGGACAGGGATGTCCGAGCAGTACTTC.

The V gene is TRBV4-2, the J gene TRBJ1-1, with a possible D match to TRBD1 (5 bases). Trimming took 0 bases from V and 4 from J, leaving 15 bases between them. The CDR3 has 16 residues. Germline V gives CDR1 LGHNA, CDR2 YNFKEQ. The CDR3 coding sequence is TGTGCCAGCAGCCAAGATACCCAGGGAATAGGCACTGAAGCTTTCTTT. Translation: CASSQDTQGIGTEAFF.